Given below is one TCR beta chain in context. V gave up 0 bases and J gave up 2 bases, with 10 bases separating them. CDR3 length: 15 amino acids. In germline, CDR1 is SGDLS, CDR2 YYNGEE. This sample was taken from a study of blood T cell repertoires in COVID-19. As originally analysed: The assay estimated nucleated cells by amplifying reference gene primers. Assay used: immunoSEQ multiplex PCR; TCRdb lists only in-frame clones, some missing. D and trimming were read from the DNA, whereas the V and J calls and clone size are those reported in that table. The sample contains 190,000 or so clones, roughly 84% of which appear only once.

Material for sequencing was peripheral blood. The source is a woman aged 80 or over with acute or convalescent COVID-19. The genes are TRBV9 and TRBJ2-3; no clear D. The CDR3 bases are TGTGCCAGCAGCGTAGATTCGAGGTCCACAGATACGCAGTATTTT. Translating gives CASSVDSRSTDTQYF.